The clone carrying this TCR beta chain was counted at least ten times. The CDR3 totals 13 residues. The V gene lost 6 bases and the J gene lost 7 bases, with 13 bases spanning the gap. From germline, CDR1 is LGHDT and CDR2 YNNKEL (reference sequence). This specimen comes from a study of T-cell reconstitution after alpha-beta-depleted transplantation in children. Unique molecular identifiers were incorporated into the prepared TCRbeta library. TCRdb used MiXCR to reprocess the PCR reads, holding one entry per CDR3 protein. The sample yields about 170,000 distinct CDR3 sequences, around 10% seen once. The TCR comes from a boy aged 2 to 10 with acute myeloid leukemia, due to receive a stem cell transplant. The sequences come from PBMCs, collected before TCRalphabeta/CD19-depleted stem cell transplant. V and J are TRBV3-1 and TRBJ1-5; D remains unclear. The CDR3 region has the DNA TGTGCCAGCAGTCCCTTCGACAACCAGCCCCAGCATTTT. As protein: CASSPFDNQPQHF.